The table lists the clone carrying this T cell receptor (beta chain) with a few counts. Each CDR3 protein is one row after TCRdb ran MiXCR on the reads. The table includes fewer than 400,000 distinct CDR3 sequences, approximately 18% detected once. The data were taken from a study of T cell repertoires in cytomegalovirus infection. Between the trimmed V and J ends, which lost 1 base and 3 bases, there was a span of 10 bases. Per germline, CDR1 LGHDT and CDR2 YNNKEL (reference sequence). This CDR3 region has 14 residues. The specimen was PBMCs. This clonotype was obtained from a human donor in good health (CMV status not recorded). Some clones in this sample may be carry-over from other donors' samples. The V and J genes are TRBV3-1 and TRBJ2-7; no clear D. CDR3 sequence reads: CASSQGGRYYEQYF. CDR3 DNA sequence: TGTGCCAGCAGCCAAGGCGGCAGATACTACGAGCAGTACTTC.